This entry concerns a single T cell receptor beta chain. This sample is drawn from a study of tissue T cells after allogeneic stem cell transplantation. Generated by immunoSEQ multiplex PCR, the TCRdb table keeps only in-frame clones and is missing some. The data contain about 6,700 clones, over 70% of them singletons. The receptor comes from a male patient over 55 with steroid-refractory graft-versus-host disease after an allogeneic stem cell transplant. The graft donor may be the source of some T cells. The sequencing here drew on skin, taken at autopsy.

CDR3 nucleotides: TGTGCCAGCAGTGACTCGGACAGGGCCAGCAATCAGCCCCAGCATTTT. Protein: CASSDSDRASNQPQHF. The chain combines TRBV6-4 with TRBJ1-5; 8 positions agree with TRBD1. After removal of 0 bases from V and 1 base from J, the junction contained 2 bases not matched to a gene. This CDR3 spans 16 amino acids. CDR1 and CDR2 (germline): MRHNA, SNTAGT.